This TCR beta chain is drawn from a study of CD8+CD57+ T cells in acquired aplastic anemia. Study background: The sorted CD4+ and CD8+ cells yielded an average approximately 3.2 ug of DNA. Study findings and constraints: A significant difference in CD8+ Simpson's diversity between patients and controls was not found.

Remarks on this clonotype: Its target is unknown.

In germline, CDR1 is LNHDA, CDR2 SQIVND (reference sequence). This CDR3 comprises 17 residues. The sequenced patients had an expansion of CD8+CD57+ cells seen by flow cytometry. There was no therapy given to any patient before the blood sampling took place. Profiles of TCR beta VDJ and CDR3 were generated from a genomic DNA template. Each CDR3 protein is one row after TCRdb ran MiXCR on the reads. The table has under 350,000 distinct CDR3 sequences, 50% to 65% seen once. The source material was sorted CD4+, CD8+, or CD8+CD57+ T cells (not recorded which) from PBMCs. The J gene is TRBJ1-5, the V gene TRBV19; 11 bases fit TRBD1. The clonotype was recovered from a human donor with aplastic anemia. The CDR3 DNA sequence: TGTGCGACAAAAAGTCCGCTGGGACAGGGGGGATATCAGCCCCAGCATTTT. Protein: CATKSPLGQGGYQPQHF.